This TCR beta chain is from a study of shared clonotypes between healthy human individuals (dated by TCRdb to the early 2020s). Context from the whole study: The cohort included a few men and a couple of women between 18 and 49 years of age. Per donor, three plates each were used for CD4 naive and CD4 memory, two for CD8 naive, and one for CD8 memory. Per donor, leukapheresis produced somewhere between about 0.94 and 9.5 billion PBMCs. The study deeply sequenced blood TCR repertoires of five healthy adults to estimate repertoire size and the extent of clonotype sharing between individuals. Libraries were prepared and TCR repertoires were sequenced by different laboratories using diverse techniques, in order to increase sequencing depth and limit assay-specific biases.

Here is what the overall study found, with its caveats: Incomplete sequencing was indicated by rarefaction of sorted-subset datasets, despite the large sequencing depth. Larger estimated clonotype richness was generally found for naive subsets than for memory subsets. The genetic and exposure-history diversity represented was limited by the small number of donors. When a few donors were compared, the shared fraction of clonotypes was around 4.6% for naive CD4, roughly 3.4% for naive CD8, 2.3% for memory CD4, and under 0.5% for memory CD8. Compared with non-shared clonotypes, the clonotypes found in all four sorted-subset donors had higher generation probabilities. Pairwise subsampling led to the expectation that sequencing depth would affect the degree of clonotype sharing among donors. Sampling was restricted to blood, and TCR repertoires in tissues likely differ from the TCR repertoires found in blood.

The CDR3, cysteine through phenylalanine, is 13 amino acids long. The DNA shown is the 39-base CDR3, in frame from base 1. V is cut back by 8 bases and J by 2 bases, with 5 bases in the junction unmatched. According to the germline V gene (reference sequence), CDR1 reads MNHEY and CDR2 reads SMNVEV. TCR CDR3 regions were amplified from genomic DNA by multiplex PCR using the deep immunoSEQ assay. For each cell subset, the extracted genomic DNA was distributed evenly across all wells of several immunoSEQ 96-well plates, and each plate served as one replicate. For sorted subsets, 150 to 250 ng genomic DNA, equal to some 30,000 T cell genomes, was loaded into each replicate PCR. Purified libraries were quantified with a Qubit 3.0 fluorometer, sized on a Bioanalyzer 2100, and re-quantified with the KAPA Library Quantification kit. Every immunoSEQ 96-well plate was sequenced on a dedicated single-read 150-cycle Illumina NextSeq 550 flow cell. The paper's data handling went like this. Because only junctional sequences without quality scores were contained in the immunoSEQ output, filtering matching that applied to full-length reads could not be performed. Sequences were annotated with PyIR, a Python wrapper for IgBLAST v1.9, using IMGT germline references to assign V/J genes and CDR3. Any read was removed if the V/J assignment was weak (E-value above 1e-6), the CDR3 was missing, or the read contained stop codons, out-of-frame junctions, or ambiguous translated residues. V3J clonotypes were defined by identical inferred V gene, J gene, and CDR3 amino acid sequence. To compute the percentage overlap between repertoires, the number of shared unique clonotypes was divided by the size of the smaller repertoire. Three approaches were used to assess repertoire richness: RTK rarefaction, the Chao1 estimator, and Recon v2.1 estimates of unobserved clonotypes. Generation probabilities were computed with OLGA for all TCRbeta clonotypes obtained by the gDNA method from several donors. TCRdb re-hosts the immuneACCESS table, in-frame sequences only. Its copies lack some clones; in the studies checked, an unresolved V gene accounts for under half of them, and the cause for the rest is not known. From that table come the V and J calls and clone size; the DNA was used to work out D and trimming. For this sample there are roughly 1.5 million clones; about 98% appear just once. Clones ranked in the top ten supply 0.4% to 0.45% of the sample.

Worth noting for this clone: Its antigen target is currently unknown. No base quality values were provided; no much bigger clone lies one nucleotide off. This sample includes further DNA sequences coding for the same CDR3.

Donors were healthy HIV-negative adults with no recently reported acute infections or vaccinations. Every donor was a Caucasian adult living in Nashville, Tennessee, USA. Magnetic negative selection was used to enrich CD4+ T cells, after which naive cells were positively selected on CD45RA and the negative fraction became the memory subset. Blood was collected by leukapheresis, and PBMCs were isolated by Ficoll-Histopaque density gradient centrifugation and then cryopreserved in liquid nitrogen vapor phase. Analytical flow cytometry was used to check the purity and quantity of each magnetically sorted T cell population. Genomic DNA was isolated from every sorted fraction and measured by UV absorbance on a Nanodrop 2000c.

The sequenced material came from naive CD4+ T cells sorted from blood. The cell subset or site label for this specimen denotes: CD45RA+ positively selected. This sequence was found in a man between 25 and 39 years old in good health. Here the chain combines TRBV27 and TRBJ2-5, with 7 bases aligning to TRBD1. The CDR3 loop reads CASRQGRQETQYF. Read as DNA, the sequence is TGTGCCAGCCGACAGGGCCGGCAAGAGACCCAGTACTTC.